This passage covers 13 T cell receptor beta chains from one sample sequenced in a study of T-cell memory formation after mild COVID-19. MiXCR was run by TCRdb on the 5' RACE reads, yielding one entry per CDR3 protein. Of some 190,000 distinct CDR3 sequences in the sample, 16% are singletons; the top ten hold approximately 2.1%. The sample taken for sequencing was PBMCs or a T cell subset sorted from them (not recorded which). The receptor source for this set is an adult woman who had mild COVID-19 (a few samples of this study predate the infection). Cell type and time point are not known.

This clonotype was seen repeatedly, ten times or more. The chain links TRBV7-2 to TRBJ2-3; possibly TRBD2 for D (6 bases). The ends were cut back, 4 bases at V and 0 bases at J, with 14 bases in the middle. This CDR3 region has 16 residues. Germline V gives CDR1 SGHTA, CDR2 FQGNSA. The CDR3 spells CASSWRRGTSTDTQYF. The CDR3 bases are TGTGCCAGCAGCTGGAGGCGGGGTACTAGCACAGATACGCAGTATTTT.

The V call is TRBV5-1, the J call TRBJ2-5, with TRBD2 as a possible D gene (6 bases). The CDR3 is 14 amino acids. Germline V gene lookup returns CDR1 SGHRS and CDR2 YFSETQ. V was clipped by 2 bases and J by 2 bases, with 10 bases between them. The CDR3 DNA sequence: TGCGCCAGCAGCTTCGGGACTCGACAAGAGACCCAGTACTTC. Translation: CASSFGTRQETQYF.

As DNA, the CDR3 is TGTGCCAGCAGCTTAAGCCTGGTTGTTTCGGAGCAGTTCTTC. The encoded protein is CASSLSLVVSEQFF. The rearrangement joins TRBV7-9 to TRBJ2-1; no definite D call. Germline assignment: CDR1 SEHNR and CDR2 FQNEAQ (reference sequence). V shed 2 bases and J shed 10 bases, with 15 bases lying between them. This CDR3 contains 14 residues.

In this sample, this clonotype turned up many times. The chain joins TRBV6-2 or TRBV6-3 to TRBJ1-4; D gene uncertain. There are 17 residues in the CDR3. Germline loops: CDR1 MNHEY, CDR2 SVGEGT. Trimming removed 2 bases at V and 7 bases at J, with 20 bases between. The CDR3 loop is CASSYAFGGPAGEKLFF. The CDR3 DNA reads TGTGCCAGCAGTTACGCGTTCGGAGGCCCCGCGGGTGAAAAACTGTTTTTT.

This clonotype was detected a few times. CDR3 nucleotide sequence: TGCGCCAGCAGCTGGGGTAACAAAAACATTCAGTACTTC. This sequence encodes CASSWGNKNIQYF. The chain has TRBV5-1 and TRBJ2-4, with no clear D. This CDR3 is built from 13 residues. CDR1 and CDR2 (germline): SGHRS, YFSETQ. V lost 3 bases to trimming and J lost 3 bases, with 7 bases between them.

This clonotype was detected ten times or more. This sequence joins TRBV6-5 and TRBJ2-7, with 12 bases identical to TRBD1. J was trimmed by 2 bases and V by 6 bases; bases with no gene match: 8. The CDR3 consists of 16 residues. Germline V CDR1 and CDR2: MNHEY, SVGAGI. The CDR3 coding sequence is TGTGCCAGCAGGGGACAGGGGGCGAATCGGGCCTACGAGCAGTACTTC. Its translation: CASRGQGANRAYEQYF.

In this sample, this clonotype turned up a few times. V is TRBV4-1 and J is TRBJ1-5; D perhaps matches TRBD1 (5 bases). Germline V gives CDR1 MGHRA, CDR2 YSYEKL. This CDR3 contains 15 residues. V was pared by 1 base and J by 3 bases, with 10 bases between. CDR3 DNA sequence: TGCGCCAGCAGCCAAGGAAGACAGACCAATCAGCCCCAGCATTTT. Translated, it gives CASSQGRQTNQPQHF.

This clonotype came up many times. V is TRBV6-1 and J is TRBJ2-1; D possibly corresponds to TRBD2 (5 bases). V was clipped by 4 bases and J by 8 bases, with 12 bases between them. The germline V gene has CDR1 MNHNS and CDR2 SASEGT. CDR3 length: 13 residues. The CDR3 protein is CASSGRFSDEQFF. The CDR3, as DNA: TGTGCCAGCAGTGGACGGTTTAGCGATGAGCAGTTCTTC.

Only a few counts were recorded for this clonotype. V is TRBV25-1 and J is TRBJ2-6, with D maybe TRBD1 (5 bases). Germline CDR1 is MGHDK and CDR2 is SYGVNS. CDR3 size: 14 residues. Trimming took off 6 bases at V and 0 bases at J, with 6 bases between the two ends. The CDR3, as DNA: TGTGCCAGCAGCGACAGCTCTGGGGCCAACGTCCTGACTTTC. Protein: CASSDSSGANVLTF. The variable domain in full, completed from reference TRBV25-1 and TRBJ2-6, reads EADIYQTPRYLVIGTGKKITLECSQTMGHDKMYWYQQDPGMELHLIHYSYGVNSTEKGDLSSESTVSRIRTEHFPLTLESARPSHTSQYLCASSDSSGANVLTFGAGSRLTVL.

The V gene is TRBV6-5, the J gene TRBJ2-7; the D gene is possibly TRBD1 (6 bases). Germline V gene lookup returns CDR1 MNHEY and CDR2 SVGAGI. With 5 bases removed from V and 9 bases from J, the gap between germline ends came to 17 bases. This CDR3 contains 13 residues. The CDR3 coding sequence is TGTGCCAGCAGTAGGACAGCCGAGGGTTGGCAGTACTTC. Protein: CASSRTAEGWQYF.

The CDR3 protein is CASREFYEQYF. DNA for the CDR3: TGTGCCAGCAGAGAATTCTACGAGCAGTACTTC. This rearrangement joins TRBV2 to TRBJ2-7; the D is unclear. Looked up from germline, CDR1 is SNHLY and CDR2 is FYNNEI. The CDR3 runs to 11 residues. With 6 bases removed from V and 3 bases from J, the gap between germline ends came to 6 bases.

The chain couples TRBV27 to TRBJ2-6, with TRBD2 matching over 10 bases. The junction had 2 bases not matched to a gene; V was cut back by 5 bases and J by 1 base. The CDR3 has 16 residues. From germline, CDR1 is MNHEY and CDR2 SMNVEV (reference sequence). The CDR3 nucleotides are TGTGCCAGCAGTCCGGGACTAGCGTCTGGGGCCAACGTCCTGACTTTC. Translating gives CASSPGLASGANVLTF.

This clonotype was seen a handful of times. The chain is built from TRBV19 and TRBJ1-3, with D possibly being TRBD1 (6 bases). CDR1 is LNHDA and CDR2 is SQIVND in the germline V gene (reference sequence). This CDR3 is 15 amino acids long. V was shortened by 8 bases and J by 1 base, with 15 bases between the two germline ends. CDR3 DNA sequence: TGTGCCAGTTCTTCTCAACAGGGATCTGGAAACACCATATATTTT. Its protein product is CASSSQQGSGNTIYF.